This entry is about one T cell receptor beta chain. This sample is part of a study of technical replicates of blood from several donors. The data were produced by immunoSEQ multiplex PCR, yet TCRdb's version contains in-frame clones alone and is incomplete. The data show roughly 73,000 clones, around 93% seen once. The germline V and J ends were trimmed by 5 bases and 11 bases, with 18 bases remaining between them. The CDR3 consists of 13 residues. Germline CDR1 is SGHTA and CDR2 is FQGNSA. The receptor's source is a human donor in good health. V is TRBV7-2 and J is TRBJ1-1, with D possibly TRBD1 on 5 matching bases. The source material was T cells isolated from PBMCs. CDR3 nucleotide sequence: TGTGCCAGCAGCAGCGACAGACGACGTGGGGCTTTCTTT. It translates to CASSSDRRRGAFF.